This T cell receptor beta chain was identified in a study of response to subunit inactivated influenza vaccine. With respect to this clonotype: The antigen is not known.

One entry per CDR3 protein, called by TCRdb with MiXCR from the RT-PCR reads. This table has some 180,000 distinct CDR3 sequences, around a tenth appearing once. Whole-study findings and limits: A suggestion made by the authors is that each seasonal influenza vaccination recruits few new T cells.

Germline CDR1 and CDR2: SGHNT and YENEEA. CDR3 length: 13 amino acids. V dropped 5 bases and J dropped 12; count of bases not matched to a gene: 8. The chain couples TRBV11-3 to TRBJ1-1; 11 nucleotides agree with TRBD1. Specimen: non-naive T cells sorted from PBMCs, collected on the day of vaccination. The sequence came from a man aged 50 or older who received an inactivated influenza vaccine. The CDR3 spells CASSPGGQGETFF. The DNA of the CDR3 is TGTGCCAGCAGCCCTGGGGGACAGGGGGAAACTTTCTTT. Using reference TRBV11-3 and TRBJ1-1 for the parts outside the CDR3, the full variable domain is EAGVVQSPRYKIIEKKQPVAFWCNPISGHNTLYWYLQNLGQGPELLIRYENEEAVDDSQLPKDRFSAERLKGVDSTLKIQPAELGDSAVYLCASSPGGQGETFFGQGTRLTVV.